This TCR beta chain was sequenced for a study of Tregs in tolerant kidney transplant recipients. Findings and caveats of the study: Activated donor B cell expansion appeared to reveal the most relevant donor-specific TCRbeta repertoire.

CD4+CD25+CD127- Tregs, CD4+CD25- non-Tregs, CD4 and CD8 cells were sorted. From germline, CDR1 is SGHDT and CDR2 YYEEEE. The CDR3 runs 17 residues. V trimming: 1 base; J trimming: 5 bases; junction bases outside the gene matches: 14. Clones were read by immunoSEQ multiplex PCR, and TCRdb kept only the in-frame ones, dropping some. The sample holds 100,000 to 130,000 clones, almost 90% seen once. This clone was seen only once. Its specificity is not known. The chain links TRBV5-6 to TRBJ2-7; 8 bases align to TRBD2. Sequencing was performed on CD4+ T cells from blood, taken before the transplant. This clonotype originated in a human donor who received a combined kidney and bone marrow transplant. The CDR3 loop is CASSLRRTGGPRDEQYF. In DNA form, the CDR3 reads TGTGCCAGCAGCTTGAGGCGTACGGGAGGGCCGCGCGACGAGCAGTACTTC.